A selection of T cell receptor beta chains follows, all from one sample in a study of shared clonotypes between healthy human individuals. TCRdb's table, derived via immunoSEQ multiplex PCR, lists solely in-frame clones and lacks some. The sample lists around 1,000,000 clones; roughly 77% were seen once. Material for sequencing was memory CD4+ T cells from PBMCs. The receptors shown here come from a man between 18 and 29 years old in good health. Some clones in this sample may be carry-over from other donors' samples. CDR3s include the opening cysteine and the closing phenylalanine or tryptophan. Fields, in order: D gene, clone size, V gene, J gene, CDR3 DNA, CDR3 protein. The D gene is left open where the match is weak. The size of a clone is reported for some rows only, either as once, few or many, or as a class for expanded clones.

D: TRBD1; size: NA; V: TRBV6-1; J: TRBJ1-5; DNA: TGTGCCAGTACCGGGACAGGGATTAGTCAGCCCCAGCATTTT; CDR3: CASTGTGISQPQHF
D: NA; size: NA; V: TRBV7-6; J: TRBJ1-1; DNA: TGTGCCAGCAGTTCGACAACTCGGAACACTGAAGCTTTCTTT; CDR3: CASSSTTRNTEAFF
D: TRBD2; size: NA; V: TRBV7-2; J: TRBJ2-1; DNA: TGTGCCAGCAGCTTAGTTGGGACTAGCGGGAGCTACAATGAGCAGTTCTTC; CDR3: CASSLVGTSGSYNEQFF
D: TRBD1; size: few; V: TRBV27; J: TRBJ1-5; DNA: TGTGCCAGCAGAACCGGGACAGTTGAGAATCAGCCCCAGCATTTT; CDR3: CASRTGTVENQPQHF
D: NA; size: NA; V: TRBV7-8; J: TRBJ2-7; DNA: TGTGCCAGCAGCTCCTTCCCCGGGCCTGCAGGACTATCCTACGAGCAGTACTTC; CDR3: CASSSFPGPAGLSYEQYF
D: NA; size: NA; V: TRBV11-3; J: TRBJ2-3; DNA: TGTGCCAGCAGCTTAGGTCGGGTCGATACGCAGTATTTT; CDR3: CASSLGRVDTQYF
D: TRBD2; size: NA; V: TRBV7-8; J: TRBJ2-7; DNA: TGTGCCAGCAGCCCAAAGCGGGAGGGCGAGCAGTACTTC; CDR3: CASSPKREGEQYF
D: NA; size: NA; V: TRBV5-1; J: TRBJ2-7; DNA: TGCGCCAGCAGCACGTTCGGATGGGCCTACGAGCAGTACTTC; CDR3: CASSTFGWAYEQYF
D: TRBD2; size: NA; V: TRBV7-2; J: TRBJ2-3; DNA: TGTGCCAGCAGCTTATTTTCTAGCGGGAGCCCCTCCGTTGAGCAGTATTTT; CDR3: CASSLFSSGSPSVEQYF
D: TRBD2; size: NA; V: TRBV4-3; J: TRBJ2-7; DNA: TGCGCCAGCAGCCAATTTAGGACTAGCGGGTCCTACGAGCAGTACTTC; CDR3: CASSQFRTSGSYEQYF
D: TRBD2; size: NA; V: TRBV7-3; J: TRBJ2-7; DNA: TGTGCCAGCAGCTTACAGCGGGGGCACGAGCAGTACTTC; CDR3: CASSLQRGHEQYF
D: TRBD2; size: NA; V: TRBV11-3; J: TRBJ2-3; DNA: TGTGCCAGCAGCTTAGGTAGCGGGAGGAACGATACGCAGTATTTT; CDR3: CASSLGSGRNDTQYF
D: TRBD1; size: NA; V: TRBV9; J: TRBJ1-1; DNA: TGTGCCAGCAGCGTCCTCAGGGGGGACACTGAAGCTTTCTTT; CDR3: CASSVLRGDTEAFF
D: NA; size: few; V: TRBV5-1; J: TRBJ2-1; DNA: TGCGCCAGCAGCTTGTCCCGCTCCTCGAGCCAGGAGCAGTTCTTC; CDR3: CASSLSRSSSQEQFF
D: TRBD1; size: NA; V: TRBV5-4; J: TRBJ2-5; DNA: TGTGCCAGCAGACCGACAGGGGGCACAGGAGAGACCCAGTACTTC; CDR3: CASRPTGGTGETQYF
D: TRBD2; size: NA; V: TRBV7-8; J: TRBJ2-2; DNA: TGTGCCAGCAGCTTAGTAGGCGGGAGTTGGACCGGGGAGCTGTTTTTT; CDR3: CASSLVGGSWTGELFF
D: TRBD2; size: NA; V: TRBV6-1; J: TRBJ2-3; DNA: TGTGCCAGCAGAAGCGGGGGTAGCACAGATACGCAGTATTTT; CDR3: CASRSGGSTDTQYF
D: TRBD1; size: NA; V: TRBV18; J: TRBJ2-5; DNA: TGTGCCAGCTCACCATGGGTAGGGGGCGAAGAGACCCAGTACTTC; CDR3: CASSPWVGGEETQYF
D: TRBD2; size: few; V: TRBV7-2; J: TRBJ2-3; DNA: TGTGCCAGCAGACGGACTAGCGGAAGCACAGATACGCAGTATTTT; CDR3: CASRRTSGSTDTQYF
D: NA; size: NA; V: TRBV10-3; J: TRBJ1-1; DNA: TGTGCCATCAGCCCGTCTTTAGGGCCTAACACTGAAGCTTTCTTT; CDR3: CAISPSLGPNTEAFF
D: TRBD2; size: NA; V: TRBV10-3; J: TRBJ2-5; DNA: TGTGCCATCAGTGTCGCGGGAGGGCCCGGGGAGACCCAGTACTTC; CDR3: CAISVAGGPGETQYF
D: TRBD2; size: NA; V: TRBV4-1; J: TRBJ2-5; DNA: TGCGCCAGCAGCCGTGGGACTAGCGGCCAAGAGACCCAGTACTTC; CDR3: CASSRGTSGQETQYF
D: NA; size: NA; V: TRBV4-2; J: TRBJ2-7; DNA: TGTGCCAGCAGCCAACTCGATAGTGGGACCTACGAGCAGTACTTC; CDR3: CASSQLDSGTYEQYF
D: TRBD1; size: NA; V: TRBV4-1; J: TRBJ1-2; DNA: TGCGCCAGCAGCCGACCAGACAGGGGTGACGGGGGCTACACCTTC; CDR3: CASSRPDRGDGGYTF
D: NA; size: few; V: TRBV29-1; J: TRBJ2-7; DNA: TGCAGCGTGGCTTCCGGGGACGAGCAGTACTTC; CDR3: CSVASGDEQYF